Included here is one T cell receptor (beta chain) sequence, with context. The antigen it recognizes is unknown. Per-base qualities were not stored, and no clone one base away is much larger. Enrolling through a virtual design, the prospective study's participants ranged in age from roughly 18 to 89 years and lived across roughly 24 United States geographic areas. Cohort assignment in the prospective study relied on participant-reported clinical history from a screening survey and a study questionnaire. Recovered participants in ImmuneRACE Cohort 3 were defined as having two consecutive negative NP/OP PCR tests, clearance from a healthcare professional, or resolution of symptoms. In the prospective study, whole blood, serum and a nasopharyngeal or oropharyngeal swab were collected from each participant by mobile phlebotomists. Prospective study participants could optionally give additional blood draws and questionnaires over an approximately 2-month period. Before DNA extraction, blood samples from the prospective study were shipped at room temperature or frozen.

TCRbeta CDR3 regions were amplified from genomic DNA by means of the immunoSEQ Assay, a bias-controlled multiplex PCR. The authors' analysis ran thus. The number of nucleated cells in each sample was estimated by amplification of reference gene primers within the assay. To quantify the absolute abundance of each unique TCRbeta CDR3 rearrangement, sequence reads were collapsed and filtered. For each sample, productive Simpson clonality was calculated as the square root of Simpson's diversity index over productive rearrangements. TCRdb mirrors the immuneACCESS table, restricted to in-frame sequences. Some clones are absent from its copies; in checked studies, under half trace to an unresolved V gene, and the reason for the others is unknown. V, J and clone size were drawn from that table, and D and trimming were deduced from the DNA. For this sample there are hundreds of thousands of clones; approximately 91% appear just once. Jointly, the top ten make up approximately 1% of the sample.

From its cysteine to its phenylalanine, the CDR3 spans 14 amino acids. Just the 42-base CDR3 DNA is kept, in frame starting at base 1. The germline V gene gives CDR1 as SGHTS and CDR2 as YDEGEE. Relative to germline, V is 6 bases shorter and J is 5 bases shorter, with 17 bases between their ends. This specimen comes from a study of blood T cell repertoires in COVID-19 (dated by TCRdb to 2019 to 2021). The study in broad terms: Samples from collaborators originated in the United States, Italy and Spain and spanned both the acute and convalescent phases of COVID-19. The repertoires were released in a freely available public database meant as a resource for research on the immune response to SARS-CoV-2. HLA class I and class II types, where available, came from metadata supplied by the sample provider rather than from assay-based typing. Sample metadata almost always included a de-identified subject ID, COVID-19 status, age in years and sex. The dataset comprised deeply sampled blood TCRbeta repertoires from subjects exposed to, actively infected with, or recovered from COVID-19. The material from the prospective study consisted of cDNA or gDNA derived from T cells, B-cell-depleted T cells, or PBMCs. The samples were drawn from the first 160 participants of the ongoing ImmuneRACE study and from about 1,200 subjects provided by 6 global collaborators. What the research found in general, with its limitations: The amount of clinical and demographic metadata varied by source and participant and was provided uncurated.

Material: PBMCs or T cells enriched from blood (not recorded which). The chain joins TRBV5-8 to TRBJ1-2; a tentative D call is TRBD1 (5 bases match). The receptor's source is a woman younger than 45 who had recovered from COVID-19. This receptor has the CDR3 CASIYLWGRYGYTF. The DNA sequence follows: TGTGCCAGCATATATCTTTGGGGCCGTTATGGCTACACCTTC.